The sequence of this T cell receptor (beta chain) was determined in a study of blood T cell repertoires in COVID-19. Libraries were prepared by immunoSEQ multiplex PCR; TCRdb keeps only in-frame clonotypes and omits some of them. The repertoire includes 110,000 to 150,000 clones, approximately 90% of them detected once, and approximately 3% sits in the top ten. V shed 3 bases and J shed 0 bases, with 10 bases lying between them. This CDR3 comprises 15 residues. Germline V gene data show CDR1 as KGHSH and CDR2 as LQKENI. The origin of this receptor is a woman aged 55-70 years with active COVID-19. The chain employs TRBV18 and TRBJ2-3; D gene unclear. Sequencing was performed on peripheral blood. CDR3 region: CASSPPTISTDTQYF. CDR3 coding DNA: TGTGCCAGCTCACCCCCTACTATTAGCACAGATACGCAGTATTTT.